The 27 T cell receptor beta chains below come from one sample, sequenced in a study of blood T cell repertoires in COVID-19. The data were produced by immunoSEQ multiplex PCR, yet TCRdb's version contains in-frame clones alone and is incomplete. The sample consists of fewer than 200,000 clones, around 82% of them appearing once. Sample: PBMCs or T cells enriched from blood (not recorded which). These receptors were obtained from a woman aged 55-70 years with acute COVID-19.

The J gene is TRBJ2-7, the V gene TRBV5-1; D is perhaps TRBD1 (6 bases). The V end lost 4 bases, the J end lost 1 base, and 15 bases lay between the germline ends. CDR3 size: 15 residues. Germline loops: CDR1 SGHRS, CDR2 YFSETQ. CDR3 bases: TGCGCCAGCAGCCCAGGGACACGCCATTCCTACGAGCAGTACGTC. Its protein product is CASSPGTRHSYEQYV.

The chain uses TRBV10-3 and TRBJ1-1; TRBD1 agrees at 7 bases. Germline-derived CDR1 and CDR2 are ENHRY and SYGVKD. The CDR3 loop spans 13 amino acids. The V segment lost 6 bases and the J segment 4 bases; nucleotides outside the gene matches: 5. The CDR3 spells CAIRNRDSTEAFF. CDR3 coding DNA: TGTGCCATCAGAAACCGGGACAGCACTGAAGCTTTCTTT.

The chain links TRBV20-1 to TRBJ1-2, with 7 nucleotides matching TRBD1. CDR1 and CDR2 from the germline V gene are DFQATT and SNEGSKA (reference sequence). The V segment lost 2 bases and the J segment 7 bases; nucleotides outside the gene matches: 1. The CDR3 is 11 residues long. Written as DNA, the CDR3 is TGCAGTGCTAGACAGGGGGGTGGCTACACCTTC. It yields the protein CSARQGGGYTF.

Here the CDR3 reads CASSPSGVSYGYTF. In DNA, the CDR3 is TGTGCCAGCAGCCCCTCCGGAGTTTCCTATGGCTACACCTTC. This chain uses TRBV27 with TRBJ1-2; D uncertain. Germline assignment: CDR1 MNHEY and CDR2 SMNVEV (reference sequence). The CDR3 spans 14 residues. The V end was cut by 6 bases, the J end by 4 bases, with 15 bases between.

The chain couples TRBV3-1 (or the pseudogene TRBV3-2) to TRBJ2-1, with TRBD2 matching over 7 bases. The CDR3 spans 15 residues. In germline, CDR1 is LGHDT, CDR2 YNNKEL (reference sequence). The J segment lost 8 bases and the V segment lost 4 bases, leaving 11 bases of the junction unmatched. This CDR3 reads CASSPAGTGRDEQFF. The CDR3 coding sequence is TGTGCCAGCAGCCCCGCCGGGACGGGGAGGGATGAGCAGTTCTTC.

This clone was observed once. The rearrangement joins TRBV5-1 to TRBJ2-7; D is unresolved. V shed 0 bases and J shed 2 bases, with 12 bases lying between them. There are 15 residues in the CDR3. Looked up from germline, CDR1 is SGHRS and CDR2 is YFSETQ. The CDR3 region has the DNA TGCGCCAGCAGCTTGGACCCGTCAGTTACCTACGAGCAGTACTTC. It specifies CASSLDPSVTYEQYF.

This clone appeared a few times. This chain joins TRBV6-4 and TRBJ1-1; the D gene is possibly TRBD1 (5 bases). The CDR3 runs 13 residues. Germline lookup yields CDR1 MRHNA and CDR2 SNTAGT. Trimming took off 6 bases at V and 2 bases at J, with 10 bases between the two ends. The DNA of the CDR3 is TGTGCCAGCAGCGCGGACACCAACACTGAAGCTTTCTTT. Amino acids: CASSADTNTEAFF.

This chain connects TRBV5-1 to TRBJ2-5; no definite D call. V was clipped by 0 bases and J by 3 bases, with 9 bases between them. The CDR3 is 14 residues long. Germline loops: CDR1 SGHRS, CDR2 YFSETQ. CDR3 sequence reads: CASSLGSVEETQYF. In DNA form, the CDR3 reads TGCGCCAGCAGCTTGGGGTCGGTAGAAGAGACCCAGTACTTC.

The chain combines TRBV19 with TRBJ2-2; the D gene is possibly TRBD2 (5 bases). The CDR3 is 16 residues long. The V end was cut by 3 bases, the J end by 0 bases, with 11 bases between. The germline V gene has CDR1 LNHDA and CDR2 SQIVND (reference sequence). Here the CDR3 DNA reads TGTGCCAGTAGTATCCCGGGAACCTCGAACACCGGGGAGCTGTTTTTT. This codes for CASSIPGTSNTGELFF.

The V gene is TRBV2, the J gene TRBJ1-2; 7 bases fit TRBD1. V shed 6 bases, J shed 6 bases, and the junction held 16 bases outside the gene matches. CDR1 and CDR2 (germline): SNHLY, FYNNEI. The CDR3 consists of 16 residues. CDR3 protein: CASSRGQLGQLDGYTF. In DNA form, the CDR3 reads TGTGCCAGCAGCCGGGGACAGTTGGGACAACTAGATGGCTACACCTTC.

This chain connects TRBV2 to TRBJ1-5, with unresolved D. CDR3 size: 14 residues. The ends were cut back, 4 bases at V and 1 base at J, with 8 bases in the middle. Germline loops: CDR1 SNHLY, CDR2 FYNNEI. CDR3 DNA sequence: TGTGCCAGCAGTGCTGACGGGAGCAATCAGCCCCAGCATTTT. It translates to CASSADGSNQPQHF.

V and J are TRBV3-1 (or the pseudogene TRBV3-2) and TRBJ2-3; TRBD1 matches at 10 bases. Germline loops: CDR1 LGHDT, CDR2 YNNKEL (reference sequence). The CDR3 consists of 19 residues. The trim removed 2 bases at V and 2 bases at J, leaving 13 bases unmatched. This CDR3 reads CASSQPTPGDRGPTDTQYF. Here the CDR3 DNA reads TGTGCCAGCAGCCAACCGACTCCAGGGGACAGGGGCCCCACAGATACGCAGTATTTT.

This clone was detected a few times. This sequence joins TRBV12-3 or TRBV12-4 and TRBJ1-5; D possibly corresponds to TRBD1 (6 bases). CDR3 length: 11 amino acids. The germline V and J ends were trimmed by 6 bases and 11 bases, with 11 bases remaining between them. CDR3 coding DNA: TGTGCCAGCAGGGAACAGGGTGCCCAGCATTTT. This sequence encodes CASREQGAQHF.

The V gene is TRBV18, the J gene TRBJ1-2, with 7 nucleotides matching TRBD1. V was clipped by 2 bases and J by 3 bases; unmatched bases: 0. The V gene's germline CDR1 is KGHSH and CDR2 LQKENI. This CDR3 spans 13 amino acids. The CDR3 is CASSPTGDYGYTF. CDR3 bases: TGTGCCAGCTCACCAACAGGGGACTATGGCTACACCTTC.

This chain links TRBV2 with TRBJ1-6, with 7 bases matching TRBD1. This CDR3 is built from 17 residues. Germline CDR1 SNHLY, CDR2 FYNNEI. Trimming cost V 6 bases and J 0 bases; bases outside gene matches: 8. This chain's CDR3 is CASRVGQASSYNSPLHF. The CDR3 bases are TGTGCCAGCAGAGTAGGACAGGCGAGCTCCTATAATTCACCCCTCCACTTT.

The chain uses TRBV3-1 (or the pseudogene TRBV3-2) and TRBJ2-5; weak D call: TRBD2 (6 bases). Germline CDR1 and CDR2: LGHDT and YNNKEL (reference sequence). The CDR3 sequence is 13 residues long. Trimming removed 2 bases at V and 7 bases at J, with 11 bases between. CDR3 protein: CASSQPGLVTQYF. The CDR3 nucleotides read TGTGCCAGCAGCCAACCGGGACTTGTGACCCAGTACTTC.

This clone was seen only once. The rearrangement uses TRBV12-5 and TRBJ1-1, with D possibly being TRBD1 (5 bases). The CDR3 runs 15 residues. Germline values: CDR1 LGHNT, CDR2 FRNRAP. Trimming pared 6 bases from V and 5 bases from J, leaving 19 bases between. This CDR3 is CASGPFRAQTTEAFF. The CDR3 DNA reads TGTGCTAGTGGCCCCTTCAGGGCCCAAACAACTGAAGCTTTCTTT.

The CDR3, as DNA: TGCGCCAGCAGCGAGCCGGGGGATACGCAGTATTTT. This codes for CASSEPGDTQYF. This chain connects TRBV10-1 to TRBJ2-3; possible D gene TRBD2, 5 bases. V shed 6 bases and J shed 6 bases, with 10 bases lying between them. This CDR3 has 12 amino acids. CDR1 and CDR2 (germline): WNHNN, SYGVQD (reference sequence).

The chain is built from TRBV7-9 and TRBJ2-4; 8 bases are a match to TRBD1. Germline CDR1 SEHNR, CDR2 FQNEAQ (reference sequence). CDR3 length: 17 amino acids. V lost 4 bases to trimming and J lost 2 bases; unmatched junction nucleotides: 10. The CDR3 loop is CASSSSQGARTKNIQYF. DNA of the CDR3: TGTGCCAGCAGCTCTTCTCAGGGGGCGCGAACCAAAAACATTCAGTACTTC.

This clone has only one observation. V usage is TRBV18 and J usage is TRBJ2-3; D is unclear. This CDR3 has 15 amino acids. Trimming removed 4 bases at V and 1 base at J, with 12 bases between. Germline V lookup: CDR1 KGHSH, CDR2 LQKENI. Here the CDR3 DNA reads TGTGCCAGCTCACTCCAAATCACTGGCACAGATACGCAGTATTTT. Translating it yields CASSLQITGTDTQYF.

The chain recombines TRBV5-1 with TRBJ2-2, with TRBD1 identical over 8 bases. CDR3 size: 15 residues. Germline V gives CDR1 SGHRS, CDR2 YFSETQ. Trimming removed 4 bases from V and 1 base from J; junction bases left unmatched: 3. The CDR3 DNA follows: TGCGCCAGCAGCCGAGGACAGGGGAACACCGGGGAGCTGTTTTTT. Protein product: CASSRGQGNTGELFF.

This chain links TRBV5-4 with TRBJ2-2, with 9 bases matching TRBD1. The CDR3 covers 17 residues. Germline CDR1 reads SGHNT; CDR2 reads YYREEE (reference sequence). V gave up 2 bases and J gave up 1 base; unmatched junction bases: 6. The CDR3, as DNA: TGTGCCAGCAGCTTAAGACCGGGACAGGGGAACACCGGGGAGCTGTTTTTT. Translated: CASSLRPGQGNTGELFF.

The chain combines TRBV18 with TRBJ2-2, with 11 nucleotides matching TRBD2. CDR3 size: 19 residues. Germline V gene sequence: CDR1 KGHSH, CDR2 LQKENI. Unmatched junction bases numbered 9, after V lost 0 bases and J lost 3 bases. In DNA, the CDR3 is TGTGCCAGCTCACCACCCGCGTTAGCGGGAGGGCCGGACACCGGGGAGCTGTTTTTT. Its translation: CASSPPALAGGPDTGELFF.

The chain uses TRBV6-5 and TRBJ2-1; a weak D match, TRBD1 (6 bases). With 8 bases removed from V and 8 bases from J, the gap between germline ends came to 16 bases. This CDR3 is 13 amino acids long. The germline gives CDR1 MNHEY, CDR2 SVGAGI. The CDR3 here is CASGQGRRYEQFF. In DNA form, the CDR3 reads TGTGCCAGCGGTCAGGGGCGAAGGTATGAGCAGTTCTTC.

This sequence joins TRBV7-8 and TRBJ1-3, with D possibly being TRBD1 (5 bases). The CDR3 has 16 residues. The germline CDR1 and CDR2 sequences are SGHVS and FQNEAQ. V lost 0 bases to trimming and J lost 3 bases, with 12 bases between them. The CDR3 DNA reads TGTGCCAGCAGCTTAGCCCCAGGGTTGTTTGGAAACACCATATATTTT. Translation: CASSLAPGLFGNTIYF. Supplemented by reference TRBV7-8 and TRBJ1-3, the full variable domain reads GAGVSQSPRYKVAKRGQDVALRCDPISGHVSLFWYQQALGQGPEFLTYFQNEAQLDKSGLPSDRFFAERPEGSVSTLKIQRTQQEDSAVYLCASSLAPGLFGNTIYFGEGSWLTVV.

This CDR3 reads CASSWGNRANTGELFF. The DNA for the CDR3 is TGTGCCAGCAGCTGGGGGAACAGGGCAAACACCGGGGAGCTGTTTTTT. The chain is built from TRBV11-3 and TRBJ2-2, with D possibly matching TRBD1 (6 bases). The CDR3 contains 16 residues. Germline values: CDR1 SGHNT, CDR2 YENEEA. Trimming shortened V by 4 bases and J by 2 bases, and 14 bases separated the two germline ends.

The chain links TRBV10-3 to TRBJ2-1; a weak D match, TRBD2 (6 bases). Trimming cost V 8 bases and J 1 base, with 12 bases left between them. This CDR3 contains 14 residues. The germline V gene encodes CDR1 ENHRY and CDR2 SYGVKD. The CDR3 is CAIHPEGSYNEQFF. The DNA of the CDR3 is TGTGCCATCCATCCGGAGGGGTCCTACAATGAGCAGTTCTTC.